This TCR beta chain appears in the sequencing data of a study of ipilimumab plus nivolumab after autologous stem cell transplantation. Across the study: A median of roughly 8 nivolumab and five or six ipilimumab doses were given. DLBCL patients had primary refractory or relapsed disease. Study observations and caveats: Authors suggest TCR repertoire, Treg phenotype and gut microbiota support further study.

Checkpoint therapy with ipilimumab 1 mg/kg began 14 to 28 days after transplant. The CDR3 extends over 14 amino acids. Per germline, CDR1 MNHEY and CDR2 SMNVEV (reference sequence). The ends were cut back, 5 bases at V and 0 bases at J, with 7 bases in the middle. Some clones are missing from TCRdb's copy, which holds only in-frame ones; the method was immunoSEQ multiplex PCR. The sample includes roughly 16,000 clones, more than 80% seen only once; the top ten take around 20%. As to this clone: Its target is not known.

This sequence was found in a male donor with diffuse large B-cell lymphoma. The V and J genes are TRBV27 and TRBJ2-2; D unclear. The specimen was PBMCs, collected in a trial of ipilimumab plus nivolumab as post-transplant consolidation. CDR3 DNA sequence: TGTGCCAGCAGTCAAAATACGAACACCGGGGAGCTGTTTTTT. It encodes CASSQNTNTGELFF.